This T cell receptor beta chain was recorded in a study of vaccination and CD4 T cells after COVID-19. Concerning this clonotype: Its matching antigen is unknown.

The treatment is: 10-day PBMC culture with coronavirus spike peptide pools or control peptides (ViraFEST assay). Scientists ran DNA taken from cultured CD4+ T cells through the Oncomine TCR Beta short-read assay for sequencing. TCRdb called the PCR reads again in MiXCR, with one record for every CDR3 protein. The sample shows 10,000 to 15,000 distinct CDR3 sequences, 40% to 60% of them seen only once. The specimen sequenced was CD4+ T cells from blood, cultured in vitro. This clonotype originated in a human donor who had recovered from COVID-19.

In DNA form, the CDR3 reads TGTGCCAGCAGCCCAGGACAGGGTAGAATCACTAGCGGGACTCCCGGTGGGACCCAGTACTTC. This sequence encodes CASSPGQGRITSGTPGGTQYF. The chain links TRBV11-1 to TRBJ2-5, with TRBD2 identical over 10 bases. The CDR3 has 21 residues. The V gene end was trimmed by 5 bases and the J gene end by 7 bases; junction bases not matched to a gene: 28. Per the germline V gene, CDR1 is SGHAT and CDR2 is FQDESV (reference sequence).